A selection of T cell receptor beta chains follows, all from one sample in a study of T cell changes during pregnancy in multiple sclerosis. Clones were read by immunoSEQ multiplex PCR, and TCRdb kept only the in-frame ones, dropping some. The repertoire holds approximately 82,000 clones, around nine tenths seen once, with approximately 0.45% in the top ten. Sequenced material: CD4+ T cells from peripheral blood mononuclear cells, taken in the second trimester of pregnancy. Source of these receptors: a female donor with multiple sclerosis, enrolled in a pregnancy study. The CDR3 runs from the conserved cysteine through the conserved F or W. D genes are given only for firm matches. Some rows have no size entry. The others give once, few or many, or a class for an expanded clone.

>TRBD1|TRBJ2-3|NA|TRBV29-1
CSAERQGFGTQYF
TGCAGCGCCGAAAGACAGGGATTCGGTACGCAGTATTTT
>TRBD2|TRBJ2-2|NA|TRBV7-8
CASSLGVLSGSHGELFF
TGTGCCAGCAGCTTAGGGGTACTAAGCGGGAGCCACGGGGAGCTGTTTTTT
>TRBD1|TRBJ2-5|once|TRBV5-1
CASSLYPGITGGLQETQYF
TGCGCCAGCAGCTTGTATCCTGGGATTACAGGGGGGCTCCAAGAGACCCAGTACTTC
>TRBD2|TRBJ2-3|NA|TRBV7-8
CASSLFSGKDTQYF
TGTGCCAGCAGCTTATTTAGCGGGAAAGATACGCAGTATTTT
>NA|TRBJ1-2|NA|TRBV6-1
CASSEKVSERGYTF
TGTGCCAGCAGTGAAAAGGTCAGCGAAAGGGGCTACACCTTC
>NA|TRBJ1-5|NA|TRBV15
CATSLSGDSNQPQHF
TGTGCCACCAGCCTTAGTGGAGATAGCAATCAGCCCCAGCATTTT
>NA|TRBJ1-1|NA|TRBV18
CASSPGANTEAFF
TGTGCCAGCTCACCAGGGGCGAACACTGAAGCTTTCTTT
>TRBD1|TRBJ1-2|once|TRBV6-6
CASSTGQGDGGYTF
TGTGCCAGCAGTACGGGACAGGGGGATGGTGGCTACACCTTC
>NA|TRBJ1-5|NA|TRBV19
CASKRGNQPQHF
TGTGCCAGTAAGAGGGGCAATCAGCCCCAGCATTTT
>NA|TRBJ1-1|few|TRBV5-5
CASSLGRDPAFF
TGTGCCAGCAGCTTGGGGCGGGACCCAGCTTTCTTT
>TRBD1|TRBJ1-5|NA|TRBV2
CASGGGQGVEPQHF
TGTGCCAGCGGTGGGGGACAGGGTGTGGAGCCCCAGCATTTT
>NA|TRBJ2-6|NA|TRBV30
CAWSELRRGASGANVLTF
TGTGCCTGGAGTGAACTTCGCCGAGGAGCGAGTGGGGCCAACGTCCTGACTTTC
>TRBD1|TRBJ1-2|NA|TRBV7-9
CASAGGTGLFGYTF
TGTGCCAGCGCCGGGGGGACAGGGTTGTTTGGCTACACCTTC
>TRBD1|TRBJ1-6|few|TRBV7-9
CASSFRDRYSPLHF
TGTGCCAGCAGCTTTCGGGACAGGTATTCACCCCTCCACTTT
>NA|TRBJ1-4|NA|TRBV5-1
CASSLITGYEKLFF
TGCGCCAGCAGCTTGATTACAGGGTATGAAAAACTGTTTTTT
>NA|TRBJ2-1|NA|TRBV25-1
CASSEYIGGTSYNEQFF
TGTGCCAGCAGTGAATATATTGGAGGGACCTCCTACAATGAGCAGTTCTTC
>NA|TRBJ1-1|NA|TRBV7-2
CASSTGTGRTEAFF
TGTGCCAGCAGCACAGGGACCGGCAGAACTGAAGCTTTCTTT
>TRBD2|TRBJ2-7|NA|TRBV5-1
CASSSTRLAGRSEQYF
TGCGCCAGCAGCTCCACGCGACTAGCGGGTAGAAGCGAGCAGTACTTC
>TRBD1|TRBJ2-2|NA|TRBV6-6
CASSQTTGLEELFF
TGTGCCAGCAGCCAAACGACAGGGTTGGAGGAGCTGTTTTTT
>NA|TRBJ1-4|NA|TRBV6-5
CASSYEGGGEKLFF
TGTGCCAGCAGTTACGAAGGGGGTGGTGAAAAACTGTTTTTT
>NA|TRBJ2-6|NA|TRBV19
CASSMVRVGANVLTF
TGTGCCAGTAGTATGGTCAGGGTCGGGGCCAACGTCCTGACTTTC
>TRBD1|TRBJ2-1|NA|TRBV7-8
CASSLRTGLSYNEQFF
TGTGCCAGCAGCCTAAGGACAGGTCTATCCTACAATGAGCAGTTCTTC
>NA|TRBJ2-2|NA|TRBV9
CASSVGGANTGELFF
TGTGCCAGCAGCGTAGGCGGGGCGAACACCGGGGAGCTGTTTTTT
>NA|TRBJ2-5|NA|TRBV5-1
CASRVAVQETQYF
TGCGCCAGCAGAGTGGCGGTCCAAGAGACCCAGTACTTC
>TRBD2|TRBJ2-5|NA|TRBV30
CACSSGRAGETQYF
TGTGCCTGCTCTAGCGGGAGGGCTGGAGAGACCCAGTACTTC
>NA|TRBJ1-1|NA|TRBV7-6
CASSQQGPNTEAFF
TGTGCCAGCAGCCAACAGGGTCCCAACACTGAAGCTTTCTTT
>TRBD2|TRBJ2-2|NA|TRBV19
CASSRLAGGSYTGELFF
TGTGCCAGTAGTCGGCTAGCGGGGGGCTCTTACACCGGGGAGCTGTTTTTT
>TRBD1|TRBJ2-7|NA|TRBV18
CASSFTGQGLNEQYF
TGTGCCAGCTCCTTCACGGGACAGGGTCTCAACGAGCAGTACTTC
>NA|TRBJ2-3|NA|TRBV29-1
CSVAHGVGSPDTQYF
TGCAGCGTTGCCCATGGTGTGGGGAGCCCAGATACGCAGTATTTT
>TRBD1|TRBJ2-2|NA|TRBV28
CASKSGGVGELFF
TGTGCCAGCAAATCAGGGGGAGTCGGGGAGCTGTTTTTT
>NA|TRBJ1-1|NA|TRBV4-1
CASSQDGQRAFF
TGCGCCAGCAGCCAAGACGGACAGAGAGCTTTCTTT
>TRBD1|TRBJ1-5|NA|TRBV6-5
CASKDRGISNQPQHF
TGTGCCAGCAAAGACAGGGGGATAAGCAATCAGCCCCAGCATTTT
>TRBD1|TRBJ1-1|NA|TRBV18
CASSPPLGGDRESEAFF
TGTGCCAGCTCACCACCTCTCGGAGGGGACAGGGAATCTGAAGCTTTCTTT
>TRBD1|TRBJ1-1|NA|TRBV7-2
CASSRQGTNTEAFF
TGTGCCAGCAGCAGACAGGGTACCAACACTGAAGCTTTCTTT
>NA|TRBJ2-7|NA|TRBV18
CASSPEALYEQYF
TGTGCCAGCTCACCCGAAGCCCTCTACGAGCAGTACTTC
>NA|TRBJ2-5|NA|TRBV19
CASSIAGREYF
TGTGCCAGTAGTATAGCTGGCCGTGAGTACTTC
>TRBD1|TRBJ1-2|NA|TRBV5-1
CASSLITGTGGSGYTF
TGCGCCAGCAGCTTGATTACCGGGACAGGGGGCTCTGGCTACACCTTC
>TRBD1|TRBJ2-7|NA|TRBV19
CASSRDRGYEQYF
TGTGCCAGTAGTCGGGACAGGGGCTACGAGCAGTACTTC
>NA|TRBJ2-3|NA|TRBV6-1
CASSDRGSTDTQYF
TGTGCCAGCAGTGATAGGGGGAGCACAGATACGCAGTATTTT
>TRBD2|TRBJ2-7|NA|TRBV29-1
CSVKRGLASYEQYF
TGCAGCGTTAAAAGGGGACTAGCATCCTACGAGCAGTACTTC
>NA|TRBJ1-4|NA|TRBV4-3
CASSPSVATNEKLFF
TGCGCCAGCAGCCCCTCGGTGGCAACTAATGAAAAACTGTTTTTT
>TRBD1|TRBJ2-2|NA|TRBV10-3
CAISDLRGQDTGELFF
TGTGCCATCAGTGACTTGAGGGGGCAAGACACCGGGGAGCTGTTTTTT
>NA|TRBJ1-5|NA|TRBV19
CASSMGSGSNQPQHF
TGTGCCAGTAGTATGGGGAGTGGCAGCAATCAGCCCCAGCATTTT
>TRBD1|TRBJ1-5|NA|TRBV10-3
CAISNPSGTGNNQPQHF
TGTGCCATCAGTAACCCCTCCGGGACAGGGAACAATCAGCCCCAGCATTTT
>NA|TRBJ1-5|once|TRBV29-1
CSVLSGSGNQPQHF
TGCAGCGTTTTGTCGGGTAGCGGGAATCAGCCCCAGCATTTT
>NA|TRBJ2-7|NA|TRBV6-5
CASRLRQTTYEQYF
TGTGCCAGCAGGCTTAGACAAACCACCTACGAGCAGTACTTC
>TRBD2|TRBJ2-3|NA|TRBV10-3
CAGSGGRAADTQYF
TGTGCCGGATCCGGCGGGAGGGCCGCAGATACGCAGTATTTT
>NA|TRBJ2-5|NA|TRBV20-1
CSARVQETQYF
TGCAGTGCTCGAGTTCAGGAGACCCAGTACTTC
>TRBD1|TRBJ1-2|NA|TRBV7-2
CAGGVAGGYGYTF
TGTGCCGGAGGGGTGGCAGGGGGCTATGGCTACACCTTC